This is a list of T cell receptor beta chains from one sample in a study of technical replicates of blood from a handful of donors. Here immunoSEQ multiplex PCR was the method, and the copy in TCRdb shows in-frame clones only, minus some. The table includes about 62,000 clones, about 90% detected once. Source material: PBMCs. All receptors come from a human donor in good health. Some clones in this sample may be carry-over from other donors' samples. Each CDR3 is given with its conserved first and last residue. A D gene is named only where the DNA matches it firmly. Not all rows give a size; the values are once, few, many and, for expanded clones, a class.

clone_size d_call j_call v_call cdr3_aa cdr3_nt
. . TRBJ2-1 TRBV20-1 CSARDGYEQFF TGCAGTGCTAGAGATGGCTATGAGCAGTTCTTC
. . TRBJ2-5 TRBV30 CAWSVLRETQYF TGTGCCTGGAGTGTTCTGAGAGAGACCCAGTACTTC
. . TRBJ1-1 TRBV11-2 CASSLDFGVRNTEAFF TGTGCCAGCAGCTTAGATTTCGGGGTAAGGAACACTGAAGCTTTCTTT
once TRBD2 TRBJ2-3 TRBV30 CAWTPGLAGSTDTQYF TGTGCCTGGACCCCGGGACTAGCGGGTAGCACAGATACGCAGTATTTT
. TRBD1 TRBJ2-2 TRBV7-2 CASSPDRQGAMTGELFF TGTGCCAGCAGCCCGGACCGACAGGGGGCGATGACCGGGGAGCTGTTTTTT
. . TRBJ1-4 TRBV6-6 CASSWGVNEKLFF TGTGCCAGCAGTTGGGGGGTAAATGAAAAACTGTTTTTT
once TRBD1 TRBJ2-1 TRBV5-1 CASSLDRGEIYNEQFF TGCGCCAGCAGCTTGGACAGGGGCGAAATCTACAATGAGCAGTTCTTC
. . TRBJ1-1 TRBV6-6 CATTLLGGGTEAFF TGTGCCACCACCTTGCTCGGGGGGGGCACTGAAGCTTTCTTT
. . TRBJ2-7 TRBV29-1 CSVDVTGPTYEQYF TGCAGCGTTGATGTAACAGGGCCTACCTACGAGCAGTACTTC
. TRBD1 TRBJ1-1 TRBV2 CASKVQGISNTEAFF TGTGCCAGCAAGGTACAGGGGATATCGAACACTGAAGCTTTCTTT
. . TRBJ1-5 TRBV28 CASSQMGRQPQHF TGTGCCAGCAGCCAGATGGGGCGACAGCCCCAGCATTTT
. . TRBJ2-3 TRBV30 CAWSDNTDTQYF TGTGCCTGGAGTGATAACACAGATACGCAGTATTTT
. . TRBJ2-2 TRBV5-1 CASSSDTLANTGELFF TGCGCCAGCAGCTCCGACACCCTTGCGAACACCGGGGAGCTGTTTTTT
once TRBD1 TRBJ2-5 TRBV4-1 CASSPFMLRTGTGVLVRETQYF TGCGCCAGCAGCCCTTTTATGCTCCGAACCGGGACAGGGGTTTTAGTACGCGAGACCCAGTACTTC
once TRBD1 TRBJ1-4 TRBV5-1 CASSKDRSGEKLFF TGCGCCAGCAGCAAGGACAGGTCGGGAGAAAAACTGTTTTTT
. TRBD1 TRBJ1-4 TRBV5-1 CASSATQGRSEKLFF TGCGCCAGCAGCGCCACACAGGGGAGGAGTGAAAAACTGTTTTTT
. . TRBJ2-6 TRBV18 CASSQGIGANVLTF TGTGCCAGCTCGCAGGGTATCGGGGCCAACGTCCTGACTTTC
. TRBD1 TRBJ1-2 TRBV2 CASSEVPGGYGYTF TGTGCCAGCAGTGAAGTTCCAGGGGGCTATGGCTACACCTTC
few . TRBJ2-1 TRBV5-4 CASSSTDEQFF TGTGCCAGCAGCAGCACCGATGAGCAGTTCTTC
. . TRBJ2-7 TRBV27 CASRLERGSPYEQYF TGTGCCAGCAGACTGGAGAGGGGGTCCCCCTACGAGCAGTACTTC
. . TRBJ1-1 TRBV7-3 CASSSGLNTEAFF TGTGCCAGCAGCTCCGGGTTGAACACTGAAGCTTTCTTT
. . TRBJ2-1 TRBV7-3 CASSISLAAYNEQFF TGTGCCAGCAGCATCTCCTTAGCGGCCTACAATGAGCAGTTCTTC
. TRBD2 TRBJ2-1 TRBV6-5 CASSNPTSGRNEQFF TGTGCCAGCAGTAACCCGACTAGCGGGCGCAATGAGCAGTTCTTC
. . TRBJ2-7 TRBV4-3 CASSQESGYYEQYF TGCGCCAGCAGCCAGGAGAGCGGGTACTACGAGCAGTACTTC
. TRBD1 TRBJ2-1 TRBV5-8 CASSWGAGTGNEQFF TGTGCCAGCAGCTGGGGGGCGGGGACAGGGAATGAGCAGTTCTTC
. . TRBJ2-1 TRBV7-9 CASSLGGFWRGDNEQFF TGTGCCAGCAGCTTAGGTGGTTTTTGGCGGGGAGACAATGAGCAGTTCTTC
. . TRBJ1-3 TRBV25-1 CASSVNSGLLSGNTIYF TGTGCCAGCAGTGTCAACAGTGGATTACTCTCTGGAAACACCATATATTTT
. TRBD2 TRBJ2-5 TRBV7-3 CASSLQASSGGETQYF TGTGCCAGCAGCCTCCAGGCGTCTAGCGGGGGAGAGACCCAGTACTTC
. TRBD2 TRBJ2-1 TRBV9 CASSRTGTSSSGEQFF TGTGCCAGCAGCAGAACCGGGACTAGCTCCTCCGGTGAGCAGTTCTTC
. TRBD1 TRBJ2-7 TRBV7-8 CASSLTGGPPYEQYF TGTGCCAGCAGTTTAACAGGGGGACCTCCTTACGAGCAGTACTTC
. . TRBJ2-1 TRBV5-4 CASSSGGPYNEQFF TGTGCCAGCAGCTCCGGGGGACCCTACAATGAGCAGTTCTTC
. TRBD2 TRBJ2-1 TRBV11-1 CASSRGSGTSGYNEQFF TGTGCCAGCAGCCGAGGCTCGGGGACTAGCGGTTACAATGAGCAGTTCTTC
. . TRBJ2-6 TRBV10-3 CATSRDFSGANVLTF TGTGCCACCTCTCGTGACTTCTCTGGGGCCAACGTCCTGACTTTC
few . TRBJ1-1 TRBV7-2 CASSRLGRGTEAFF TGTGCCAGCAGCCGACTTGGGAGGGGGACTGAAGCTTTCTTT
. TRBD1 TRBJ1-3 TRBV10-3 CAITRGRGNTIYF TGTGCCATCACTAGGGGGCGAGGAAACACCATATATTTT
once TRBD2 TRBJ2-2 TRBV7-2 CASSLRGGSTIGELFF TGTGCCAGCAGCTTACGGGGCGGGAGTACGATCGGGGAGCTGTTTTTT
. . TRBJ2-7 TRBV4-3 CASSPYRDSSYEQYF TGCGCCAGCAGCCCATACAGGGATAGCTCCTACGAGCAGTACTTC
. . TRBJ2-5 TRBV7-3 CASSRGGRETQYF TGTGCCAGCAGCCGAGGGGGTAGAGAGACCCAGTACTTC
. . TRBJ1-1 TRBV11-3 CASSLTGKGNTEAFF TGTGCCAGCAGCTTAACGGGGAAGGGGAACACTGAAGCTTTCTTT
. . TRBJ1-1 TRBV5-1 CASSRFDRRSTEAFF TGCGCCAGCAGCCGGTTCGACAGGAGGAGCACTGAAGCTTTCTTT
once . TRBJ1-3 TRBV5-1 CASRESSGNTIYF TGCGCCAGCAGGGAGAGCTCTGGAAACACCATATATTTT
. . TRBJ2-7 TRBV4-2 CASSSYSYEQYF TGTGCCAGCAGCTCCTACTCCTACGAGCAGTACTTC
. . TRBJ2-2 TRBV15 CATSRTENTGELFF TGTGCCACCAGCAGGACAGAGAACACCGGGGAGCTGTTTTTT
. . TRBJ2-1 TRBV7-3 CASSLGASYNEQFF TGTGCCAGCAGCTTAGGGGCCTCCTACAATGAGCAGTTCTTC
once TRBD2 TRBJ2-1 TRBV30 CAWSGRGGNEQFF TGTGCCTGGAGTGGTCGGGGGGGGAATGAGCAGTTCTTC
once TRBD1 TRBJ1-2 TRBV7-2 CASSLAPGQGEDGYTF TGTGCCAGCAGCTTAGCTCCGGGACAGGGCGAAGATGGCTACACCTTC
. . TRBJ2-3 TRBV2 CASSIKRSTDTQYF TGTGCCAGCAGTATTAAGCGGAGCACAGATACGCAGTATTTT
. . TRBJ1-1 TRBV9 CASSPNQGTEAFF TGTGCCAGCAGCCCAAATCAGGGAACTGAAGCTTTCTTT
once TRBD2 TRBJ2-1 TRBV7-3 CASSLMSSGYNEQFF TGTGCCAGCAGCTTAATGTCTAGCGGTTACAATGAGCAGTTCTTC